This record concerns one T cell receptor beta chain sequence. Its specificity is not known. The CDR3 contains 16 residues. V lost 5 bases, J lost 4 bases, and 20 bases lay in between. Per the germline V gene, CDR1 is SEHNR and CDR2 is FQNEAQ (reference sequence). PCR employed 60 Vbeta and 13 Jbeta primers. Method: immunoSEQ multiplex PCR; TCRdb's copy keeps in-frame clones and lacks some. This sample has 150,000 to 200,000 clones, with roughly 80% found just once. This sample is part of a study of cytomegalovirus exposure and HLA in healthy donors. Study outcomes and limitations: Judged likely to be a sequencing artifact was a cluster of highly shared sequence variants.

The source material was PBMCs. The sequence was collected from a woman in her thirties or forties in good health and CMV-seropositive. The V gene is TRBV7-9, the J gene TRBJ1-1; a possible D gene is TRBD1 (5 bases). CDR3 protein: CASSPSRAGGGTEAFF. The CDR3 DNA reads TGTGCCAGCAGCCCCTCCCGGGCGGGGGGAGGCACTGAAGCTTTCTTT. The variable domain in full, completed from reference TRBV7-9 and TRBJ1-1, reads DTGVSQNPRHKITKRGQNVTFRCDPISEHNRLYWYRQTLGQGPEFLTYFQNEAQLEKSRLLSDRFSAERPKGSFSTLEIQRTEQGDSAMYLCASSPSRAGGGTEAFFGQGTRLTVV.